These 15 T cell receptor beta chains originate from one sample sequenced in a study of cytomegalovirus exposure and HLA in healthy donors. PCR amplification relied on 60 Vbeta primers (plus 13 Jbeta primers). Sequencing was performed with immunoSEQ multiplex PCR; in TCRdb, only in-frame clones are kept and a portion is missing. The sample has some 130,000 clones; roughly four fifths are singletons. Specimen: PBMCs. These TCRs come from a male donor in good health and CMV-seronegative.

The rearrangement links TRBV28 to TRBJ1-5, with D perhaps matching TRBD1 (5 bases). Trimming took 10 bases from V and 6 from J, leaving 19 bases between them. This CDR3 has 14 amino acids. CDR1 and CDR2 (germline): MDHEN, SYDVKM. The CDR3 protein is CATKGREGSQPQHF. Here the CDR3 DNA reads TGTGCCACCAAAGGGAGGGAGGGGAGTCAGCCCCAGCATTTT.

V gene TRBV19 combines with J gene TRBJ2-7; possibly TRBD1 for D (6 bases). The germline CDR1 and CDR2 sequences are LNHDA and SQIVND (reference sequence). Trimming shortened V by 6 bases and J by 5 bases, and 11 bases separated the two germline ends. CDR3 length equals 12 residues. The CDR3 protein is CASSQRQDEQYF. The CDR3 coding sequence is TGTGCCAGTAGCCAAAGACAGGACGAGCAGTACTTC. The full variable domain, completed using reference TRBV19 and TRBJ2-7, is DGGITQSPKYLFRKEGQNVTLSCEQNLNHDAMYWYRQDPGQGLRLIYYSQIVNDFQKGDIAEGYSVSREKKESFPLTVTSAQKNPTAFYLCASSQRQDEQYFGPGTRLTVT.

V and J are TRBV6-1 and TRBJ1-5; D may be TRBD1 (5 bases). CDR3 length: 15 residues. V dropped 6 bases and J dropped 3 bases, with 15 bases sitting between them. The germline V gene has CDR1 MNHNS and CDR2 SASEGT. The CDR3 region is CASRRAAGFNQPQHF. DNA of the CDR3: TGTGCCAGCAGACGCGCCGCAGGGTTCAATCAGCCCCAGCATTTT.

The J gene is TRBJ2-1, the V gene TRBV6-4; 9 bases are a match to TRBD2. CDR1 and CDR2 from the germline V gene are MRHNA and SNTAGT. This CDR3 spans 15 amino acids. The V and J ends lost 6 bases and 7 bases, in that order; junction bases with no gene match: 10. This chain's CDR3 is CASSRGTSSLNEQFF. The CDR3 DNA reads as TGTGCCAGCAGCCGGGGGACTAGCTCCCTGAATGAGCAGTTCTTC.

This chain joins TRBV30 and TRBJ2-3; D is perhaps TRBD2 (5 bases). Looked up from germline, CDR1 is GTSNPN and CDR2 is SVGIG (reference sequence). Trimming took 4 bases from V and 3 from J, leaving 11 bases between them. This CDR3 spans 13 amino acids. The CDR3 protein is CAWTGETTDTQYF. The CDR3 nucleotides read TGTGCCTGGACTGGGGAGACGACAGATACGCAGTATTTT.

The chain couples TRBV5-1 to TRBJ2-2, with a possible D match to TRBD2 (5 bases). The germline V gene encodes CDR1 SGHRS and CDR2 YFSETQ. Between the trimmed V and J ends, which lost 1 base and 1 base, there was a span of 11 bases. This CDR3 is 16 amino acids long. The CDR3 nucleotides are TGCGCCAGCAGCTTGTATGTCGGGATGAACACCGGGGAGCTGTTTTTT. As protein: CASSLYVGMNTGELFF. Complete variable domain (other parts from reference TRBV5-1 and TRBJ2-2): KAGVTQTPRYLIKTRGQQVTLSCSPISGHRSVSWYQQTPGQGLQFLFEYFSETQRNKGNFPGRFSGRQFSNSRSEMNVSTLELGDSALYLCASSLYVGMNTGELFFGEGSRLTVL.

The chain has TRBV2 and TRBJ2-6; D is uncertain. Germline-derived CDR1 and CDR2 are SNHLY and FYNNEI. V was cut by 3 bases and J by 0 bases, with 9 bases left in between. CDR3 length: 16 amino acids. CDR3 in amino acids: CASSDSTVSGANVLTF. CDR3 sequence (DNA): TGTGCCAGCAGTGACTCAACAGTCTCTGGGGCCAACGTCCTGACTTTC.

The count of this clone is one. The V and J genes are TRBV6-6 and TRBJ2-7; a weak D match, TRBD2 (6 bases). The V gene's germline CDR1 is MNHNY and CDR2 SVGAGI (reference sequence). This CDR3 contains 16 residues. Trimming removed 6 bases from V and 2 bases from J, with 20 bases in between. In DNA, the CDR3 is TGTGCCAGCAGCCCAAATACCGGGACTCCGACCTACGAGCAGTACTTC. Amino acids: CASSPNTGTPTYEQYF.

This clone has a handful of counts. This chain joins TRBV5-1 and TRBJ2-2; 9 bases are a match to TRBD2. J lost 5 bases, V lost 5 bases, and 7 bases had no gene match. This CDR3 spans 15 amino acids. From germline, CDR1 is SGHRS and CDR2 YFSETQ. The CDR3 loop reads CASRPGLAWTGELFF. CDR3 in DNA: TGCGCCAGCAGGCCGGGACTAGCTTGGACCGGGGAGCTGTTTTTT.

The CDR3 spells CASSVEVSVPTGELFF. The CDR3 region has the DNA TGTGCCAGCAGCGTAGAAGTTAGCGTACCCACCGGGGAGCTGTTTTTT. The genes are TRBV9 and TRBJ2-2; possibly TRBD2 for D (5 bases). The germline gives CDR1 SGDLS, CDR2 YYNGEE. Trimming left V 0 bases short and J 4 bases short, with 13 bases between. CDR3 length equals 16 residues.

The table lists this clone with a few counts. The CDR3, as DNA: TGTGCCAGCAGCCCTGGGACAGGGAGGAACACTGAAGCTTTCTTT. This sequence encodes CASSPGTGRNTEAFF. The rearrangement joins TRBV5-6 to TRBJ1-1; the match to TRBD1 covers 9 bases. The CDR3 extends over 15 amino acids. V shed 4 bases and J 1 base; nucleotides not matched to a gene: 5. Per the germline V gene, CDR1 is SGHDT and CDR2 is YYEEEE.

The gene calls are TRBV4-1 and TRBJ2-1; D is undetermined. The CDR3 runs 12 residues. V was cut by 3 bases and J by 6 bases, with 6 bases left in between. Germline CDR1 MGHRA, CDR2 YSYEKL. This chain's CDR3 is CASSQSFNEQFF. CDR3 nucleotides: TGCGCCAGCAGCCAGTCTTTCAATGAGCAGTTCTTC.

The chain combines TRBV19 with TRBJ2-1, with D maybe TRBD1 (6 bases). V was trimmed by 4 bases and J by 0 bases, leaving 19 bases between them. The length of the CDR3 is 18 residues. CDR1 is LNHDA, CDR2 SQIVND, per germline (reference sequence). The CDR3 reads CASSNGFRGRRSYNEQFF. The DNA of the CDR3 is TGTGCCAGTAGTAATGGGTTTAGGGGGAGACGCTCCTACAATGAGCAGTTCTTC. Variable domain in full (rest from reference TRBV19 and TRBJ2-1): DGGITQSPKYLFRKEGQNVTLSCEQNLNHDAMYWYRQDPGQGLRLIYYSQIVNDFQKGDIAEGYSVSREKKESFPLTVTSAQKNPTAFYLCASSNGFRGRRSYNEQFFGPGTRLTVL.

The rearrangement joins TRBV7-8 to TRBJ1-5; possibly TRBD1 for D (6 bases). Per the germline V gene, CDR1 is SGHVS and CDR2 is FQNEAQ. Trimming took off 5 bases at V and 1 base at J, with 12 bases between the two ends. The CDR3 spans 15 residues. CDR3 protein: CASSLATGSNQPQHF. The CDR3 region has the DNA TGTGCCAGCAGCCTCGCGACAGGAAGCAATCAGCCCCAGCATTTT.

V gene TRBV27 combines with J gene TRBJ2-1, with TRBD1 as a possible D gene (6 bases). Germline CDR1 MNHEY, CDR2 SMNVEV (reference sequence). This CDR3 has 12 amino acids. Trimming removed 5 bases at V and 14 bases at J, with 16 bases between. This CDR3 reads CASSPLQGKEFF. The CDR3 nucleotides read TGTGCCAGCAGTCCCCTACAGGGTAAAGAGTTCTTC.